Following are 5 T cell receptor beta chains from one sample sequenced in a study of spatial heterogeneity in lung cancer. TCRdb redid the calling of the 5' RACE reads with MiXCR, one entry per CDR3 protein. The sample has tens of thousands of distinct CDR3 sequences, around 5.2% seen once. Described time point: sample taken at primary tumor resection. Without sorting, whole RNA was sequenced from tumor, nontumor lung or frozen PBMC. Here the sequenced sample was PBMCs, taken at surgery. These receptors were collected from a female donor with early-stage non-small cell lung cancer.

This chain links TRBV6-1 with TRBJ2-5; 7 positions agree with TRBD1. Germline CDR1 and CDR2: MNHNS and SASEGT. The CDR3 is made up of 15 amino acids. Unmatched junction bases numbered 10, after V lost 2 bases and J lost 7 bases. CDR3 nucleotides: TGTGCCAGCAGTGAACAGACAGGGTCCGCGGGGACCCAGTACTTC. It codes for CASSEQTGSAGTQYF.

This clonotype is judged medium-sized. The V and J genes are TRBV28 and TRBJ1-4, with 7 bases lining up with TRBD1. CDR3 length equals 14 residues. Trimming removed 5 bases from V and 1 base from J; junction bases left unmatched: 1. Germline V gene sequence: CDR1 MDHEN, CDR2 SYDVKM. In DNA form, the CDR3 reads TGTGCCAGCAGTCCAGGGGGAACTAATGAAAAACTGTTTTTT. Protein sequence: CASSPGGTNEKLFF.

V gene TRBV6-1 combines with J gene TRBJ1-4; D call uncertain. Germline CDR1 MNHNS, CDR2 SASEGT. The length of the CDR3 is 13 residues. V was trimmed by 3 bases and J by 8 bases, leaving 10 bases between them. The CDR3: CASSDRPGEKLFF. In DNA form, the CDR3 reads TGTGCCAGCAGTGATCGGCCGGGAGAAAAACTGTTTTTT.

The V gene is TRBV7-9, the J gene TRBJ2-3, with 12 bases aligning to TRBD2. The V segment lost 4 bases and the J segment 2 bases; nucleotides outside the gene matches: 7. This CDR3 contains 17 residues. Germline V gene data show CDR1 as SEHNR and CDR2 as FQNEAQ (reference sequence). In nucleotides, the CDR3 is TGTGCCAGCAGCTCCAGGACTAGCGGGGCCCTCACAGATACGCAGTATTTT. The encoded protein is CASSSRTSGALTDTQYF.

This clonotype was counted only a few times. This chain links TRBV5-1 with TRBJ1-4; TRBD1 is a possible D gene (5 bases). The CDR3 is 15 amino acids. Germline V gives CDR1 SGHRS, CDR2 YFSETQ. Trimming pared 0 bases from V and 8 bases from J, leaving 14 bases between. Here the CDR3 DNA reads TGCGCCAGCAGCTTGGCGGCAGGGCGTGTCGAAAAACTGTTTTTT. Translating gives CASSLAAGRVEKLFF.